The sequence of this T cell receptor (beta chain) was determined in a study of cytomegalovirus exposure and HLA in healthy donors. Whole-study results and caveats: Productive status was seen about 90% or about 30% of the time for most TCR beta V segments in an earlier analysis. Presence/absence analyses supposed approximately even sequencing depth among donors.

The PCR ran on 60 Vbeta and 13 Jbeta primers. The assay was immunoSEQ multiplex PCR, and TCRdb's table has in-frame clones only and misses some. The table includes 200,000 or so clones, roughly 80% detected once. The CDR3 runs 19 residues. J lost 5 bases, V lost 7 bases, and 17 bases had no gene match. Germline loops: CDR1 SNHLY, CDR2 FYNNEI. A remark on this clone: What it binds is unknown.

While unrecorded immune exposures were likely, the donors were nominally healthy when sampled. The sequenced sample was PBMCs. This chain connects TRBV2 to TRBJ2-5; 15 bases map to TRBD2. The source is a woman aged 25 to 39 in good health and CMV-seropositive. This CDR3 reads CASNGNRGLAGGHGETQYF. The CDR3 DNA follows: TGTGCCAGCAACGGGAATCGAGGACTAGCGGGGGGGCACGGGGAGACCCAGTACTTC.